Below, 24 T cell receptor beta chains from the same sample are listed, as sequenced in a study of post-analysis software for immune sequencing data. Unique molecular identifiers had been added to the TCR beta cDNA libraries. TCRdb fed the PCR reads into MiXCR, producing one record per CDR3 protein. Of roughly 410,000 distinct CDR3 sequences listed, around 33% are singletons. Their antigens remain unidentified. Study-level results: A few TRBV segments occurring more often in patients than controls included TRBV5-6, TRBV5-1 and TRBV20-1.

Sequencing was done on a sample of blood. These receptor sequences come from a girl aged 5 to 17 with multiple sclerosis.

This clonotype was seen more than once but under ten times. V is TRBV29-1 and J is TRBJ2-2; D is ambiguous. This CDR3 spans 12 amino acids. Between the trimmed V and J ends, which lost 1 base and 5 bases, there was a span of 5 bases. Germline CDR1 is SQVTM and CDR2 is ANQGSEA. The CDR3 DNA reads as TGCAGCGTTGAAGCGGTAACCGGGGAGCTGTTTTTT. Its protein is CSVEAVTGELFF.

This clonotype was detected only once. The chain recombines TRBV5-1 with TRBJ1-1; the D is unclear. The germline V and J ends were trimmed by 0 bases and 3 bases, with 12 bases remaining between them. CDR1 is SGHRS, CDR2 YFSETQ, per germline. CDR3 length: 15 residues. In DNA form, the CDR3 reads TGCGCCAGCAGCTTGGATGTCGGCAGCCACACTGAAGCTTTCTTT. It encodes CASSLDVGSHTEAFF.

The rearrangement links TRBV29-1 to TRBJ1-2, with 12 bases matching TRBD1. CDR3 size: 14 residues. The V and J ends lost 6 bases and 6 bases, in that order; junction bases with no gene match: 8. The germline CDR1 and CDR2 sequences are SQVTM and ANQGSEA. In nucleotides, the CDR3 is TGCAGCGTACTACGGGACAGGGGGCCAGATGGCTACACCTTC. Translated, it gives CSVLRDRGPDGYTF.

The V gene is TRBV29-1, the J gene TRBJ2-7, with 8 positions matching TRBD1. Germline CDR1 is SQVTM and CDR2 is ANQGSEA. This CDR3 is 13 amino acids long. CDR3 amino acids: CSATGTGIYEQYF. For the CDR3, the DNA is TGCAGTGCCACCGGGACAGGAATCTACGAGCAGTACTTC.

About this clonotype itself: At one boundary the junction diverges from the germline segment, which might be a read error. The chain carries TRBV12-3 or TRBV12-4 and TRBJ1-2; weak D call: TRBD1 (5 bases). The CDR3 has 14 residues. The CDR3 reads CASSQLRGADGHTF. The CDR3 DNA is TGTGCCAGCAGTCAATTGCGAGGGGCTGATGGCCACACCTTC.

On this clonotype itself: At one of its ends the junction is not consistent with the germline gene, which may arise from a read error. This rearrangement joins TRBV19 to TRBJ2-5, with 8 bases matching TRBD1. CDR1 LNHDA and CDR2 SQIVND come from the germline V gene (reference sequence). The CDR3 spans 14 residues. The CDR3 DNA is TGCGCCAGCAGCCAAGATGTCTCCAGGGGGCAAGTGTACTTC. It specifies CASSQDVSRGQVYF. Variable domain in full (rest from reference TRBV19 and TRBJ2-5): DGGITQSPKYLFRKEGQNVTLSCEQNLNHDAMYWYRQDPGQGLRLIYYSQIVNDFQKGDIAEGYSVSREKKESFPLTVTSAQKNPTAFYLCASSQDVSRGQVYFGPGTRLLVL.

This clonotype was observed a handful of times. V usage is TRBV4-2 and J usage is TRBJ2-1; 12 positions agree with TRBD2. The CDR3 is 18 amino acids. Germline-derived CDR1 and CDR2 are LGHNA and YNFKEQ. V lost 4 bases to trimming and J lost 8 bases; unmatched junction nucleotides: 15. Written as DNA, the CDR3 is TGTGCCAGCAGCCTCCGCGGCTCTAGCGGGGGGGAAGGGGATGAGCAGTTCTTC. Translating it yields CASSLRGSSGGEGDEQFF.

The rearrangement joins TRBV27 to TRBJ1-2, with D possibly TRBD1 on 5 matching bases. The germline CDR1 and CDR2 sequences are MNHEY and SMNVEV (reference sequence). The CDR3 loop spans 15 amino acids. Trimming removed 0 bases from V and 8 bases from J, with 16 bases in between. The CDR3 nucleotides read TGTGCCAGCAGTTTATCAGGTTCAGGGCATCTGGGCTACACCTTC. Residues: CASSLSGSGHLGYTF.

The V call is TRBV29-1, the J call TRBJ2-7; 7 bases match TRBD1. Trimming at V came to 0 bases and at J to 0 bases, leaving 5 bases not matched to a gene. CDR3 size: 15 residues. CDR1 is SQVTM and CDR2 is ANQGSEA in the germline V gene. The chain's CDR3 is CSVEDKDRNSYEQYF. The CDR3 DNA sequence: TGCAGCGTTGAAGATAAGGACAGGAACTCCTACGAGCAGTACTTC.

This clonotype appeared a few times. This sequence joins TRBV29-1 and TRBJ2-4; D is ambiguous. Germline lookup yields CDR1 SQVTM and CDR2 ANQGSEA. The V gene lost 8 bases and the J gene lost 0 bases, with 23 bases spanning the gap. The CDR3 runs 17 residues. The DNA of the CDR3 is TGCAGCTCACGAGCGTTACTTCCTCTCTTAGCCAAAAACATTCAGTACTTC. This sequence encodes CSSRALLPLLAKNIQYF.

CDR3 DNA: TGTGCCAGCAGCGTCCTAGCGGGGAGCTCCTACAATGAGCAGTTCTTC. Protein sequence: CASSVLAGSSYNEQFF. The chain carries TRBV9 and TRBJ2-1, with 9 bases identical to TRBD2. The length of the CDR3 is 16 residues. V shed 2 bases, J shed 0 bases, and the junction held 3 bases outside the gene matches. Germline-derived CDR1 and CDR2 are SGDLS and YYNGEE.

The rearrangement joins TRBV4-1 to TRBJ1-4; D is uncertain. This CDR3 has 14 amino acids. Trimming cost V 0 bases and J 11 bases, with 13 bases left between them. The germline V gene has CDR1 MGHRA and CDR2 YSYEKL. CDR3 sequence: CASSQDVTSGKLFF. The CDR3 coding sequence is TGCGCCAGCAGCCAAGATGTGACCTCCGGTAAACTGTTTTTT.

This rearrangement joins TRBV5-1 to TRBJ1-1, with D uncertain. Trimming left V 2 bases short and J 1 base short, with 6 bases between. The CDR3 loop spans 13 amino acids. CDR1 is SGHRS, CDR2 YFSETQ, per germline. For the CDR3, the DNA is TGCGCCAGCAGCTTTGGGCGGAACACTGAAGCTTTCTTT. Translated, it gives CASSFGRNTEAFF.

The chain has TRBV4-3 and TRBJ1-4; no clear D. V lost 4 bases to trimming and J lost 2 bases, with 11 bases between them. CDR1 is LGHNA, CDR2 YSLEER, per germline. This CDR3 has 15 residues. In nucleotides, the CDR3 is TGCGCCAGCAGCCTCACCCACGGGACTAATGAAAAACTGTTTTTT. Translation: CASSLTHGTNEKLFF.

The rearrangement links TRBV20-1 to TRBJ2-3, with TRBD2 matching 11 bases. J was trimmed by 2 bases and V by 6 bases; bases with no gene match: 7. The CDR3 loop spans 15 amino acids. Germline V CDR1 and CDR2: DFQATT, SNEGSKA (reference sequence). DNA of the CDR3: TGCAGTGCCATACTAGCGGGGGCATACACAGATACGCAGTATTTT. Amino acids: CSAILAGAYTDTQYF.

This chain connects TRBV27 to TRBJ2-3; D uncertain. This CDR3 is 15 amino acids long. Germline V gene lookup returns CDR1 MNHEY and CDR2 SMNVEV (reference sequence). V was shortened by 11 bases and J by 2 bases, with 20 bases between the two germline ends. This CDR3 is CASRLGYDSTDTQYF. The CDR3 DNA reads TGTGCCTCCCGGTTAGGGTACGATTCCACAGATACGCAGTATTTT.

This clonotype showed up just a few times. The J gene is TRBJ1-1, the V gene TRBV12-5, with D perhaps TRBD1 (6 bases). The CDR3 spans 15 residues. The V end was cut by 3 bases, the J end by 7 bases, with 18 bases between. Germline assignment: CDR1 LGHNT and CDR2 FRNRAP. This CDR3 is CASGLILGGLNEAFF. The DNA of the CDR3 is TGTGCTAGTGGTTTAATCCTTGGGGGGCTCAATGAAGCTTTCTTT.

The chain's CDR3 is CASSPRLIGAAANYGYTF. The DNA of the CDR3 is TGTGCCAGCAGCCCTAGATTGATTGGGGCGGCGGCTAACTATGGCTACACCTTC. V is TRBV7-2 and J is TRBJ1-2, with TRBD1 as a possible D gene (5 bases). CDR3 length: 18 amino acids. Germline V lookup: CDR1 SGHTA, CDR2 FQGNSA. Deletions cut 5 bases from V and 0 bases from J, with 22 bases between.

This clonotype came up a few times. The V gene is TRBV7-2, the J gene TRBJ1-6; 10 bases align to TRBD1. The germline gives CDR1 SGHTA, CDR2 FQGNSA. There are 16 residues in the CDR3. J lost 5 bases, V lost 3 bases, and 4 bases had no gene match. CDR3 protein: CASSLTGGGNNSPLHF. The DNA for the CDR3 is TGTGCCAGCAGCTTGACAGGGGGCGGGAATAATTCACCCCTCCACTTT.

This clonotype was counted between two and nine times. This chain uses TRBV12-3 or TRBV12-4 with TRBJ2-7, with 7 nucleotides matching TRBD2. The CDR3 is 15 residues long. V shed 2 bases and J 3 bases; nucleotides not matched to a gene: 7. CDR3 DNA sequence: TGTGCCAGCAGTTTATCCCTCGCTAGCGGCTACGAGCAGTACTTC. As protein: CASSLSLASGYEQYF.

The table lists this clonotype with a count of one. A read error may produce the germline difference seen at one junction end. The chain is built from TRBV30 and TRBJ1-2; no clear D. Germline V gene data show CDR1 as GTSNPN and CDR2 as SVGIG (reference sequence). The CDR3 contains 13 residues. DNA for the CDR3: TGTGCCCGGAGTGTACAAGCTAACTATGGCTACACCTTC. This translates into CARSVQANYGYTF.

V usage is TRBV24-1 and J usage is TRBJ1-2; D is unresolved. Trimming removed 1 base at V and 6 bases at J, with 2 bases between. The CDR3 sequence is 11 residues long. CDR1 KGHDR and CDR2 SFDVKD come from the germline V gene. For the CDR3, the DNA is TGTGCCACCAGTGATTTTGATGGCTACACCTTC. Translation gives CATSDFDGYTF.

The V and J genes are TRBV20-1 and TRBJ1-2; 7 bases line up with TRBD1. The CDR3 sequence is 16 residues long. Germline-derived CDR1 and CDR2 are DFQATT and SNEGSKA (reference sequence). The V segment lost 0 bases and the J segment 5 bases; nucleotides outside the gene matches: 12. CDR3 nucleotide sequence: TGCAGTGCTAGAGATGGGACAGTTTACGGGAATTATGGCTACACCTTC. Translated, it gives CSARDGTVYGNYGYTF.

Remarks on this clonotype: Mismatch with germline at one junction end may stem from a read error. The chain joins TRBV7-7 to TRBJ2-3; TRBD2 matches at 9 bases. Per the germline V gene, CDR1 is SSHAT and CDR2 is FNYEAQ (reference sequence). The CDR3 consists of 15 residues. The CDR3 coding sequence is TGTGCTAGCAGCTTAGGCGGGGGGGCCGTAGATACGCAGTATTTT. This gives the protein CASSLGGGAVDTQYF.